These T cell receptor beta chains were read from a single sample in a study of graft-versus-host responses after intestinal transplantation. No cognate antigen is known for these TCRs. Sequencing was performed with immunoSEQ multiplex PCR; in TCRdb, only in-frame clones are kept and a portion is missing. This table has about 25,000 clones, more than 75% appearing once. The starting material was unstimulated CD8+ T cells sorted from spleen or lymph node cells, obtained before transplant. These receptors all come from a human donor who was the organ donor for an intestinal transplant. Both conserved end residues are part of each CDR3. Fields, in order: CDR3 length, V gene, CDR3 protein.

cdr3_length: 17; v_call: TRBV13; cdr3_aa: CASSSGGRGLHYNEQFF
cdr3_length: 14; v_call: TRBV28; cdr3_aa: CASSLVAGEDTQYF
cdr3_length: 16; v_call: TRBV9; cdr3_aa: CASTPGGRVSYNEQFF
cdr3_length: 16; v_call: TRBV27; cdr3_aa: CASSLAKRAAADTQYF
cdr3_length: 14; v_call: TRBV4-1; cdr3_aa: CASGLQISVDEQFF
cdr3_length: 14; v_call: TRBV19; cdr3_aa: CASSTWDGGEKLFF
cdr3_length: 15; v_call: TRBV19; cdr3_aa: CASSIGIGAKNIQYF
cdr3_length: 14; v_call: TRBV6-5; cdr3_aa: CASSDQREEVIQYF
cdr3_length: 15; v_call: TRBV6-1; cdr3_aa: CATGEVTSGANVLTF
cdr3_length: 14; v_call: TRBV2; cdr3_aa: CATPRERGRNEAFF
cdr3_length: 15; v_call: TRBV5-6; cdr3_aa: CASSSGTGGGRGYTF
cdr3_length: 14; v_call: TRBV29-1; cdr3_aa: CSVEGGGVSNEQFF
cdr3_length: 11; v_call: TRBV12-5; cdr3_aa: CASGFTYEQYF
cdr3_length: 15; v_call: TRBV19; cdr3_aa: CASSISGGSYNEQFF
cdr3_length: 12; v_call: TRBV2; cdr3_aa: CASTPVDYGYTF
cdr3_length: 13; v_call: TRBV19; cdr3_aa: CASSTTGNTEAFF
cdr3_length: 15; v_call: TRBV5-4; cdr3_aa: CASSLILQGKHGYTF
cdr3_length: 16; v_call: TRBV12-5; cdr3_aa: CASGSPPAGDHNEQFF
cdr3_length: 16; v_call: TRBV15; cdr3_aa: CATSRDLTTVDYGYTF
cdr3_length: 14; v_call: TRBV7-9; cdr3_aa: CASKKEGSGNTIYF
cdr3_length: 15; v_call: TRBV6-1; cdr3_aa: CASHKAGFSTDTQYF
cdr3_length: 12; v_call: TRBV5-6; cdr3_aa: CASSFLVNTQYF
cdr3_length: 14; v_call: TRBV7-2; cdr3_aa: CASSPGLGTDTQYF
cdr3_length: 15; v_call: TRBV28; cdr3_aa: CASSLVGHSTDTQYF
cdr3_length: 14; v_call: TRBV19; cdr3_aa: CASSIVGGNQPQHF
cdr3_length: 14; v_call: TRBV9; cdr3_aa: CASSVSEFEVEAFF
cdr3_length: 14; v_call: TRBV25-1; cdr3_aa: CASSEWTNTGELFF
cdr3_length: 16; v_call: TRBV27; cdr3_aa: CASSPPGLALSYEQYF
cdr3_length: 17; v_call: TRBV5-4; cdr3_aa: CASSLLRGLWGTDTQYF
cdr3_length: 13; v_call: TRBV2; cdr3_aa: CARKSRLRTEAFF
cdr3_length: 15; v_call: TRBV5-4; cdr3_aa: CASSLAGVANYGYTF
cdr3_length: 14; v_call: TRBV19; cdr3_aa: CASSMGAATNGYTF
cdr3_length: 14; v_call: TRBV7-9; cdr3_aa: CASSLQGDGNEQYF
cdr3_length: 14; v_call: TRBV27; cdr3_aa: CASSLGRASGEQYF
cdr3_length: 14; v_call: TRBV19; cdr3_aa: CASSIYRDQETQYF
cdr3_length: 15; v_call: TRBV5-1; cdr3_aa: CASSPFPQGPYEQYF
cdr3_length: 15; v_call: TRBV9; cdr3_aa: CASSVYGGSTDTQYF
cdr3_length: 16; v_call: TRBV13; cdr3_aa: CASSFSRGTGSNEQFF
cdr3_length: 15; v_call: TRBV27; cdr3_aa: CASSFSARWSYGYTF
cdr3_length: 17; v_call: TRBV5-6; cdr3_aa: CASSLALAGAISYEQYF
cdr3_length: 11; v_call: TRBV5-6; cdr3_aa: CASSYGGEQYF